This T cell receptor beta chain was sequenced in a study of blood T cell repertoires in COVID-19. Germline CDR1 and CDR2: SGHVS and FNYEAQ. The CDR3 is made up of 14 amino acids. Trimming took off 5 bases at V and 7 bases at J, with 18 bases between the two ends. The repertoire was sequenced with immunoSEQ multiplex PCR; TCRdb's copy has only in-frame clones and lacks some. Here the sample spans 150,000 to 200,000 clones, approximately 89% being singletons. This clonotype originated in a woman under 30 who had recovered from COVID-19. The source material was PBMCs or T cells enriched from blood (not recorded which). V and J are TRBV7-6 and TRBJ2-7; D is ambiguous. The CDR3, as DNA: TGTGCCAGCAGCCCGATAAAGGCCCGAGGAGAGCAGTACTTC. Protein: CASSPIKARGEQYF.